The source of this T cell receptor beta chain is a study of T cells in Graves' hyperthyroidism and ophthalmopathy. There were TCR beta CDR3 regions amplified from RNA transcripts. Initially, a first-round RT-PCR of the TCR CDR3 employed the HTBI primer set. MiXCR was run by TCRdb on the multiplex PCR reads, yielding one entry per CDR3 protein. Of hundreds of thousands of distinct CDR3 sequences in the sample, just under 45% were seen once. Study outcomes and limitations: The authors' 13 V-J model separated ophthalmopathy from stable hyperthyroidism. Most thyroid clonotypes with frequency above 0.001 were detected in blood.

CDR3 size: 18 residues. CDR1 and CDR2 from the germline V gene are LNHNV and YYDKDF (reference sequence). V was shortened by 3 bases and J by 4 bases, with 19 bases between the two germline ends. Regarding this clonotype: Its cognate antigen is unknown.

Not enrolled were patients with uncontrolled infection, other autoimmune disease, pregnancy or lactation. Each diagnosis was grounded in clinical symptoms, serum thyroxine and TRAb, thyroid ultrasound, and orbital computed tomography. The sample consisted of peripheral blood or thyroid tissue (not recorded which). The V and J genes are TRBV15 and TRBJ2-6, with D perhaps matching TRBD1 or TRBD2 (6 bases each). This TCR was sampled from an adult man with Graves' disease, either hyperthyroidism or ophthalmopathy (not recorded which). The CDR3 DNA is TGTGCCACCAGCAGGAACCGGGTTGGAGGGACAGGGGCCAACGTCCTGACTTTC. Amino acid sequence: CATSRNRVGGTGANVLTF. The variable domain in full, completed from reference TRBV15 and TRBJ2-6, reads DAMVIQNPRYQVTQFGKPVTLSCSQTLNHNVMYWYQQKSSQAPKLLFHYYDKDFNNEADTPDNFQSRRPNTSFCFLDIRSPGLGDTAMYLCATSRNRVGGTGANVLTFGAGSRLTVL.